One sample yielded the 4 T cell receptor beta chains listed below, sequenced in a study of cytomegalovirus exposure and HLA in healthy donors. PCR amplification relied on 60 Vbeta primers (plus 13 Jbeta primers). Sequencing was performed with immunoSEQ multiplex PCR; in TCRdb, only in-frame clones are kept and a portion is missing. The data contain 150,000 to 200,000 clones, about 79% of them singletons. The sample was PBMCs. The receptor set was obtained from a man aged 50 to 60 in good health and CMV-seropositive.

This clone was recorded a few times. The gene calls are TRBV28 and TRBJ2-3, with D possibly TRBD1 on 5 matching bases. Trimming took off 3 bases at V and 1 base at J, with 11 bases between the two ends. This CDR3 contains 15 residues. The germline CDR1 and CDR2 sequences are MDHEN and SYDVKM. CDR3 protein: CASSLGQMGTDTQYF. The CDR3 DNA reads TGTGCCAGCAGTTTGGGGCAGATGGGCACAGATACGCAGTATTTT.

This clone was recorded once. CDR3: CASTPWLSNQPQHF. The CDR3 bases are TGTGCCAGCACCCCCTGGCTTAGCAATCAGCCCCAGCATTTT. The rearrangement uses TRBV7-2 and TRBJ1-5; D is uncertain. The CDR3 runs 14 residues. In germline, CDR1 is SGHTA, CDR2 FQGNSA. The ends were cut back, 7 bases at V and 0 bases at J, with 10 bases in the middle.

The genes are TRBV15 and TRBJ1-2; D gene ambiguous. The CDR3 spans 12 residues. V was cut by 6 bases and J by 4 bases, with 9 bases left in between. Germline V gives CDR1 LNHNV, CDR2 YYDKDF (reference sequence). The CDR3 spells CATSPRGYGYTF. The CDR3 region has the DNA TGTGCCACCAGTCCCAGAGGCTATGGCTACACCTTC.

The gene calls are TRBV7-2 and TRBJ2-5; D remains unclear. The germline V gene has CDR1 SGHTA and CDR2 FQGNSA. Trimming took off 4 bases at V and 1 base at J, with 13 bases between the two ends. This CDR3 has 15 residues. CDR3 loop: CASSSVPGPQETQYF. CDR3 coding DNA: TGTGCCAGCAGCTCGGTACCTGGGCCCCAAGAGACCCAGTACTTC.